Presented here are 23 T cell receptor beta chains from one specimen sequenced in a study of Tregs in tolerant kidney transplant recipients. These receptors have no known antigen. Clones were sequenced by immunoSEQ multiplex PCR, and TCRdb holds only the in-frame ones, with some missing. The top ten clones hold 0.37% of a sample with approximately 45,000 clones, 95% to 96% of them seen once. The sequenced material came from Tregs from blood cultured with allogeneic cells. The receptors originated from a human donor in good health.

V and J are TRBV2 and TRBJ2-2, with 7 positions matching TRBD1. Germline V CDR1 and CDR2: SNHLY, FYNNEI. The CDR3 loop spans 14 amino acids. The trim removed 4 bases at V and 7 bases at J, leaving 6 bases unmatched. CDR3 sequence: CASSGTGVVGELFF. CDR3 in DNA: TGTGCCAGCAGTGGAACAGGGGTGGTCGGGGAGCTGTTTTTT.

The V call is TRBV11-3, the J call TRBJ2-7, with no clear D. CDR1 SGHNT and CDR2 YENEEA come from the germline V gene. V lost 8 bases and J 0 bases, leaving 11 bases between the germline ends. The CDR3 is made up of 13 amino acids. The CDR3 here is CASPRVGSYEQYF. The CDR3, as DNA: TGTGCCAGCCCCCGAGTCGGCTCCTACGAGCAGTACTTC.

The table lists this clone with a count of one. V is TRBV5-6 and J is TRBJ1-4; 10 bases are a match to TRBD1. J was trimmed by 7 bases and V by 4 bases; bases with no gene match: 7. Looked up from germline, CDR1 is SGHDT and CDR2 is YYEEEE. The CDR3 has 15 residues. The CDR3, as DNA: TGTGCCAGCAGCCCCCGGGACAGGGGTTTTGAAAAACTGTTTTTT. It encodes CASSPRDRGFEKLFF.

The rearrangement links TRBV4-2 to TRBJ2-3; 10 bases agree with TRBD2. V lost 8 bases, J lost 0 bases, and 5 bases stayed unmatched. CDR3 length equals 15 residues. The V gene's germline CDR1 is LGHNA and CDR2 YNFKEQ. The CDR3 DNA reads TGTGCCAGCGGGGGACTAGCGCGTAGCACAGATACGCAGTATTTT. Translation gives CASGGLARSTDTQYF.

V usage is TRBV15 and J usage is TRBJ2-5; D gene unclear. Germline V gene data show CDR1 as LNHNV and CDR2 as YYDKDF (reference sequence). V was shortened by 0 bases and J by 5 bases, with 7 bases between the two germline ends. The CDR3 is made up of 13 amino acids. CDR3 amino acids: CATSRDRLETQYF. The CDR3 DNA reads TGTGCCACCAGCAGAGATAGGTTGGAGACCCAGTACTTC.

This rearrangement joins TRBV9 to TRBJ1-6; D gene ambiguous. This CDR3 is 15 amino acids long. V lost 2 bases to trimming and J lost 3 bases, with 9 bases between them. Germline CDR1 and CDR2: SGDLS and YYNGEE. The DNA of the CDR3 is TGTGCCAGCAGCGTGGGCCGTAGCTATAATTCACCCCTCCACTTT. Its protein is CASSVGRSYNSPLHF. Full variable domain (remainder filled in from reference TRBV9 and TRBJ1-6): DSGVTQTPKHLITATGQRVTLRCSPRSGDLSVYWYQQSLDQGLQFLIQYYNGEERAKGNILERFSAQQFPDLHSELNLSSLELGDSALYFCASSVGRSYNSPLHFGNGTRLTVT.

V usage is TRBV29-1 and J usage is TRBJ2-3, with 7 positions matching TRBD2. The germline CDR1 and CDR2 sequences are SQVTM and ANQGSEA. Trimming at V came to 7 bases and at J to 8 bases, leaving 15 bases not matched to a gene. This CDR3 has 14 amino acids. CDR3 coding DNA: TGCAGCGCCACAAGGACTAGTCAAGGAACTACGCAGTATTTT. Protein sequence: CSATRTSQGTTQYF.

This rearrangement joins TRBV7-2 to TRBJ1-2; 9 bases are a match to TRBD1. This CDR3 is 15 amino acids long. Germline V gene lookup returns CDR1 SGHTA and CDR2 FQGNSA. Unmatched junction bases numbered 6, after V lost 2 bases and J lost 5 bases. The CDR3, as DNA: TGTGCCAGCAGCTTAAGGGACAGGGAAGGGTATGGCTACACCTTC. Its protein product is CASSLRDREGYGYTF. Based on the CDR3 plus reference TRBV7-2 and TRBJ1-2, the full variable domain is GAGVSQSPSNKVTEKGKDVELRCDPISGHTALYWYRQSLGQGLEFLIYFQGNSAPDKSGLPSDRFSAERTGGSVSTLTIQRTQQEDSAVYLCASSLRDREGYGYTFGSGTRLTVV.

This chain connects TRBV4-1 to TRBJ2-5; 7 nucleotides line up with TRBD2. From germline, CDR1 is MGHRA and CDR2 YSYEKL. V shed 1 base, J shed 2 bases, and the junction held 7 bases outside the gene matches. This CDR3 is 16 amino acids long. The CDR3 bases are TGCGCCAGCAGCCAAGGCCTAGCGGTGAAACAAGAGACCCAGTACTTC. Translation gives CASSQGLAVKQETQYF.

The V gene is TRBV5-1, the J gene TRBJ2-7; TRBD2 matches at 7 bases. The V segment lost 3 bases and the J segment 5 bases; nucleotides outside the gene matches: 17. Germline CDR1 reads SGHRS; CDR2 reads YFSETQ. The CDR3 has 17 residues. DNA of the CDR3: TGCGCCAGCAGCTCCCTGCCGGGCGGCGGGGGAGTGGACGAGCAGTACTTC. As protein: CASSSLPGGGGVDEQYF.

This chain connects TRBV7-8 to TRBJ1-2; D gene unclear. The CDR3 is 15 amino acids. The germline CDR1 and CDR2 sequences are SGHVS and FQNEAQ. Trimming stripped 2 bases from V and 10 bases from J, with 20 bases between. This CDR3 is CASSLWAQIPVAYTF. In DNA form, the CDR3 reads TGTGCCAGCAGCTTATGGGCCCAGATTCCGGTTGCCTACACCTTC.

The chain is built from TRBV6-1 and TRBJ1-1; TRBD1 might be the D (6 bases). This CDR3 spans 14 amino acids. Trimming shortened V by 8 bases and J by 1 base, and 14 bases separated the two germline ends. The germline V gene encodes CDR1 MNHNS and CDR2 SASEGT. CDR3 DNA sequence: TGTGCCAGCGGTTGGACAGCCCGGAACACTGAAGCTTTCTTT. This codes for CASGWTARNTEAFF.

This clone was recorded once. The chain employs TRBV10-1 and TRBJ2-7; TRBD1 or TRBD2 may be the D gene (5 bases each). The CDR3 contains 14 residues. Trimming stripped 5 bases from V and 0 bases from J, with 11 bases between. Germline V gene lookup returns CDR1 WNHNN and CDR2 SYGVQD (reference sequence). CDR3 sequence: CASSPGTISYEQYF. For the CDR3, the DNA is TGCGCCAGCAGTCCCGGGACCATCTCCTACGAGCAGTACTTC.

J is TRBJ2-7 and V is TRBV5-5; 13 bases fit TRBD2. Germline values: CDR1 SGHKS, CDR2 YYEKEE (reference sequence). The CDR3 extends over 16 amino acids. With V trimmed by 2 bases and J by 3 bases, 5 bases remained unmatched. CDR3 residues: CASSLSGLAGYYEQYF. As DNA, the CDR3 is TGTGCCAGCAGCTTATCGGGACTAGCGGGATACTACGAGCAGTACTTC.

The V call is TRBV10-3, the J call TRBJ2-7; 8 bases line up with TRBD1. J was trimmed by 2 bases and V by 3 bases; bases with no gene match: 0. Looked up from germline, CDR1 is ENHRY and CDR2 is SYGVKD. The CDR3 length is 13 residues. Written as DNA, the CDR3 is TGTGCCATCAGTGAACAGGGGGCCTACGAGCAGTACTTC. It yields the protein CAISEQGAYEQYF.

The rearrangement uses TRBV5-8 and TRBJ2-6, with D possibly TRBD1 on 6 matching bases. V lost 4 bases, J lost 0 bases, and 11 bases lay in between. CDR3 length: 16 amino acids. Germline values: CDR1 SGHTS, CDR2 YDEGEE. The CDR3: CASSKGVVSGANVLTF. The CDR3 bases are TGTGCCAGCAGCAAGGGGGTCGTCTCTGGGGCCAACGTCCTGACTTTC.

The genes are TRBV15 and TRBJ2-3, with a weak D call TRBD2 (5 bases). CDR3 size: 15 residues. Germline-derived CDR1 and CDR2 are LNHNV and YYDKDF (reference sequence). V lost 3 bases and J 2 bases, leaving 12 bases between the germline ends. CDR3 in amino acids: CATSSPAVYTDTQYF. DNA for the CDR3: TGTGCCACCAGCAGTCCAGCGGTTTACACAGATACGCAGTATTTT.

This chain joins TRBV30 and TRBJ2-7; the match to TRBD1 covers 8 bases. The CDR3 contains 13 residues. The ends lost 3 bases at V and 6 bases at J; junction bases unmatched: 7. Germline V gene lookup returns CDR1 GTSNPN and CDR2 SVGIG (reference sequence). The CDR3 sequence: CAWSWVQGGEQYF. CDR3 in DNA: TGTGCCTGGAGCTGGGTACAGGGGGGCGAGCAGTACTTC.

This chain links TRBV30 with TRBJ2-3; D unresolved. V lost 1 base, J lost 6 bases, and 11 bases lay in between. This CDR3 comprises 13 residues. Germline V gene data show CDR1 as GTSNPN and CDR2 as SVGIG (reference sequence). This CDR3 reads CAWSGGPIDTQYF. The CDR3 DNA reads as TGTGCCTGGAGTGGTGGACCTATCGATACGCAGTATTTT.

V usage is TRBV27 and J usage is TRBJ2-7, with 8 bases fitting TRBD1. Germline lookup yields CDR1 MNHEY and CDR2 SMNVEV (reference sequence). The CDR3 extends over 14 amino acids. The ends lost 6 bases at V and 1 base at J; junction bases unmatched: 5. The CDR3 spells CASSRQGWSYEQYF. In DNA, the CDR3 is TGTGCCAGCAGCCGACAGGGGTGGTCCTACGAGCAGTACTTC.

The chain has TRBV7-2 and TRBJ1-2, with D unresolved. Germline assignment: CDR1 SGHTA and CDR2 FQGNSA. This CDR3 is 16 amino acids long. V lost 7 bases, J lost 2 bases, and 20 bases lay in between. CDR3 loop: CASTNLRSGENYGYTF. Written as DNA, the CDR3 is TGTGCCAGCACCAACCTCCGGTCGGGCGAGAACTATGGCTACACCTTC.

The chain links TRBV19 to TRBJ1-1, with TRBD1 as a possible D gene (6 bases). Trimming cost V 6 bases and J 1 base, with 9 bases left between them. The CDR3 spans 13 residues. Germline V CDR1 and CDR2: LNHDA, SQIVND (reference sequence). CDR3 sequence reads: CASRSTGNTEAFF. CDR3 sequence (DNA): TGTGCCAGTAGGTCGACAGGGAACACTGAAGCTTTCTTT.

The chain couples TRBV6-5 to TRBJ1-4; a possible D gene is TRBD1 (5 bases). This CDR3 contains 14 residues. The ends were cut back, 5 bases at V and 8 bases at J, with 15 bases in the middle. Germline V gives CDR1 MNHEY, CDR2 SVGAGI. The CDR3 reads CASSQGLPVEKLFF. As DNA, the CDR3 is TGTGCCAGCAGTCAGGGACTCCCGGTCGAAAAACTGTTTTTT.